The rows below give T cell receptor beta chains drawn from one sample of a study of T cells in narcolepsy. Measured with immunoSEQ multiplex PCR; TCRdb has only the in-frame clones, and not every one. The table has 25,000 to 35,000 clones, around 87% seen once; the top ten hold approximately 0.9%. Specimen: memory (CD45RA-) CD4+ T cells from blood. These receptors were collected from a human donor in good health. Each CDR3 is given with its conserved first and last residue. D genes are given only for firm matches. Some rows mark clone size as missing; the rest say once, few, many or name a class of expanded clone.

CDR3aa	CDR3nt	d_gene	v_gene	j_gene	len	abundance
CASSQQGAANEKLFF	TGCGCCAGCAGCCAACAGGGGGCGGCTAATGAAAAACTGTTTTTT	TRBD1	TRBV4-1	TRBJ1-4	15	.
CASNQRGETDTQYF	TGTGCCAGTAACCAGAGAGGAGAGACAGATACGCAGTATTTT	.	TRBV19	TRBJ2-3	14	.
CASSSGLAGSNEQFF	TGTGCCAGCAGCTCGGGACTAGCGGGAAGCAATGAGCAGTTCTTC	TRBD2	TRBV7-3	TRBJ2-1	15	.
CASKDRADSPLHF	TGCGCCAGCAAGGACAGGGCAGATTCACCCCTCCACTTT	TRBD1	TRBV10-2	TRBJ1-6	13	.
CASRFVGVCSYEQYF	TGTGCCAGCAGGTTCGTCGGGGTCTGCTCCTACGAGCAGTACTTC	.	TRBV25-1	TRBJ2-7	15	.
CASSSSQAHRTDTQYF	TGTGCCAGCAGTTCCTCACAGGCGCACCGCACAGATACGCAGTATTTT	.	TRBV6-5	TRBJ2-3	16	.
CASSPGQGFEQYF	TGTGCCAGCAGCCCGGGACAGGGGTTCGAGCAGTACTTC	TRBD1	TRBV2	TRBJ2-7	13	.
CASSPEDRMNTEAFF	TGTGCCAGCTCACCCGAGGACCGCATGAACACTGAAGCTTTCTTT	.	TRBV18	TRBJ1-1	15	.
CASSLRNMDTNEKLFF	TGCGCCAGCAGCCTACGGAACATGGATACTAATGAAAAACTGTTTTTT	.	TRBV5-1	TRBJ1-4	16	few
CASSSGRNNGELFF	TGTGCCAGCAGCTCGGGACGCAATAACGGGGAGCTGTTTTTT	.	TRBV27	TRBJ2-2	14	.
CASRQGAQSEKLFF	TGCGCCAGCAGGCAGGGGGCGCAGTCTGAAAAACTGTTTTTT	TRBD1	TRBV23-1	TRBJ1-4	14	.
CASRVKGNTEAFF	TGTGCCAGCCGCGTAAAGGGGAACACTGAAGCTTTCTTT	.	TRBV6-1	TRBJ1-1	13	.
CASSMDYYGYTF	TGTGCCAGCAGTATGGATTACTATGGCTACACCTTC	.	TRBV7-9	TRBJ1-2	12	.
CASRRTSTEAFF	TGTGCCAGCAGACGGACGTCTACTGAAGCTTTCTTT	.	TRBV6-6	TRBJ1-1	12	.
CASSYEGISGNTIYF	TGTGCCAGCAGTTACGAGGGAATCTCTGGAAACACCATATATTTT	.	TRBV6-5	TRBJ1-3	15	.
CASGRGASGNTIYF	TGTGCCAGCGGCCGGGGGGCTTCTGGAAACACCATATATTTT	.	TRBV9	TRBJ1-3	14	.
CASRDRGAEAFF	TGTGCCAGCAGAGACAGGGGAGCTGAAGCTTTCTTT	TRBD1	TRBV2	TRBJ1-1	12	.